A selection of T cell receptor beta chains follows, all from one sample in a study of OX40 agonist ivuxolimab in advanced cancers. Clones were sequenced by immunoSEQ multiplex PCR, and TCRdb holds only the in-frame ones, with some missing. Of about 60,000 clones in the sample, over 80% were seen once. The starting material was CD4+ or CD8+ T cells sorted from blood, obtained in a trial of the OX40 agonist ivuxolimab. The receptors shown here come from an adult with an advanced solid tumor such as melanoma, head and neck, liver or kidney cancer. CDR3s include the opening cysteine and the closing phenylalanine or tryptophan. D genes are given only for firm matches. Clone size, where shown, is once, few, many, or a class for clones that have expanded.

>TRBJ2-7|NA|TRBV5-4|TRBD1
TGTGCCAGCAGCTCGGGACAGTACGAGCAGTACTTC
CASSSGQYEQYF
>TRBJ2-7|NA|TRBV7-2|TRBD1
TGTGCCAGCAGCTCCGGGACAGGGGCGGGGGACTACGAGCAGTACTTC
CASSSGTGAGDYEQYF
>TRBJ1-1|few|TRBV11-3|NA
TGTGCCAGCAGCTTAGGGCTAGCGGAGAACACTGAAGCTTTCTTT
CASSLGLAENTEAFF
>TRBJ1-5|NA|TRBV19|NA
TGTGCCTCTAGCCCCTCCCGCGATAATAGCAATCAGCCCCAGCATTTT
CASSPSRDNSNQPQHF
>TRBJ2-3|NA|TRBV2|TRBD2
TGTGCCAGCAGTGGGGCAGCGGGAGGTACAGATACGCAGTATTTT
CASSGAAGGTDTQYF
>TRBJ2-2|once|TRBV28|NA
TGTGCCAGCACCTCAGGTGTTACCGGGGAGCTGTTTTTT
CASTSGVTGELFF
>TRBJ2-3|NA|TRBV7-3|NA
TGTGCCAGCAGCTTAAAGGGGTCGACAGATACGCAGTATTTT
CASSLKGSTDTQYF
>TRBJ1-4|NA|TRBV11-2|TRBD1
TGTGCCAGCAGCTTACAGGGGGGTCGGTCTAATGAAAAACTGTTTTTT
CASSLQGGRSNEKLFF
>TRBJ2-7|NA|TRBV2|TRBD1
TGTGCCAGCAGGGCTGACAGGGCCGAGCAGTACTTC
CASRADRAEQYF
>TRBJ2-2|once|TRBV13|TRBD1
TGTGCCAGCAGCCAGCGGGGACAGGGTTATACCGGGGAGCTGTTTTTT
CASSQRGQGYTGELFF
>TRBJ2-1|NA|TRBV5-6|TRBD2
TGTGCCAGCAGCTTAGGCGGGAGGAGCTACAATGAGCAGTTCTTC
CASSLGGRSYNEQFF
>TRBJ1-5|NA|TRBV5-1|TRBD1
TGCGCCAGCTCCCGGGACAGGGATCAGCCCCAGCATTTT
CASSRDRDQPQHF
>TRBJ2-1|NA|TRBV6-6|TRBD1
TGTGCCAGCAGTTACTCGGGCCGGGACAGAGATGAGCAGTTCTTC
CASSYSGRDRDEQFF
>TRBJ2-4|NA|TRBV7-2|TRBD1
TGTGCCAGCAGCTCGACCCAAGGGGGCTTAAACATTCAGTACTTC
CASSSTQGGLNIQYF
>TRBJ1-5|NA|TRBV2|TRBD1
TGTGCCAGCAATGACAGGGGCCTCAATCAGCCCCAGCATTTT
CASNDRGLNQPQHF
>TRBJ2-3|NA|TRBV10-3|NA
TGTGCCATCTCTCAGGGTAGTACAGATACGCAGTATTTT
CAISQGSTDTQYF
>TRBJ1-3|NA|TRBV5-6|NA
TGTGCCAGCAGCTTGGGTGGAAACACCATATATTTT
CASSLGGNTIYF
>TRBJ1-1|NA|TRBV5-1|NA
TGCGCCAGCAGCTTGAGGGATGGGCATCGAGCTTTCTTT
CASSLRDGHRAFF
>TRBJ2-7|NA|TRBV19|TRBD2
TGTGCCAGTAGGGGACTTAGCGGGGGCTCCTACGAGCAGTACTTC
CASRGLSGGSYEQYF
>TRBJ2-1|NA|TRBV27|NA
TGTGCCAGCAGTTCTCCGGGACTGCTCAACAATGAGCAGTTCTTC
CASSSPGLLNNEQFF
>TRBJ1-6|NA|TRBV5-1|NA
TGCGCCAGCAGCTTGGTGGGGGCGACAGCGAGCTCCTATAATTCACCCCTCCACTTT
CASSLVGATASSYNSPLHF
>TRBJ1-5|NA|TRBV2|TRBD1
TGTGCCAGCACCAAGACAGGGAATAGCAATCAGCCCCAGCATTTT
CASTKTGNSNQPQHF
>TRBJ1-2|NA|TRBV19|NA
TGTGCCAGTAGCCCTCGGGGAGACTATGGCTACACCTTC
CASSPRGDYGYTF